The T cell receptor (beta chain) described here comes from a study of blood T cells in healthy people across ages. It was with a sample-barcoded 5' primer and a J-beta primer mix that a second PCR of roughly 6 to 11 cycles was run. TCRdb reanalysed the 5' RACE reads using MiXCR and keeps one entry per CDR3 protein. This sample carries some 760,000 distinct CDR3 sequences, 25% of them seen once, and the ten largest clones take roughly 9%. Findings of the study overall: Observed TCR beta diversity showed a strong correlation with the percentage of naive T cells as measured by flow cytometry.

Comment on this clonotype: The antigen remains unidentified.

These data were likewise used in another study, on T cells of mothers and their children. As that report states: Addition of sample barcodes and 2-4 random nucleotides occurred through the M1S primer of the second PCR. For each mother, over 10 million TCR beta CDR3 reads were obtained, and for each child, 2.5 million to 3 million. An overlap that was slightly higher, though non-significant, was seen in related mother-child pairs versus unrelated pairs.

Sequencing input: blood. This sequence was found in a boy between 5 and 17 years old in good health.

CDR3 in DNA: TGCAGTGCCCCCACAGGGGTCAAGCAGTACTTC. It yields the protein CSAPTGVKQYF. The chain has TRBV20-1 and TRBJ2-7; TRBD1 matches 7 bases. The germline CDR1 and CDR2 sequences are DFQATT and SNEGSKA (reference sequence). The CDR3 covers 11 residues. V gave up 6 bases and J gave up 8 bases; unmatched junction bases: 7.